The present T cell receptor beta chain was sequenced within a study of T cell responses to AZD1222 COVID-19 vaccine. Findings and caveats of the study: The reported proportion of spike-specific TCRs targeting unmutated variant regions was nearly half. CD4 TCRs covered the whole spike, strongest at regions 160-218 and 743-854. Donor demographics were predominantly white British with a female majority; clonal diversity may be underestimated. After the peak T cell response, and only then, were repertoires sampled.

This table comes from immunoSEQ multiplex PCR, and its TCRdb copy is limited to in-frame clones, with some not included. The repertoire holds about 140,000 clones, with 75% to 85% as singletons. In the case of this clone: Its antigen remains unknown.

The sequencing here drew on peripheral blood, taken 28 days after the second dose of the MenACWY control vaccine. This TCR came from an adult who received the MenACWY meningococcal vaccine as a control.

The CDR3, as DNA: TGTGCCAGCAGTTTGATGGACATTTCTAATTCACCCCTCCACTTT. This sequence encodes CASSLMDISNSPLHF. The rearrangement links TRBV28 to TRBJ1-6; tentatively, D is TRBD1 (5 bases). The V end was cut by 3 bases, the J end by 6 bases, with 12 bases between. In germline, CDR1 is MDHEN, CDR2 SYDVKM. The CDR3 runs 15 residues.